This T cell receptor (beta chain) derives from a study of T cells in Graves' hyperthyroidism and ophthalmopathy. Overall study results and limits: The model foresaw ophthalmopathy a median around seven months prior to onset.

Patients affected by ophthalmopathy presented a Clinical Activity Score of at least 3, a NOSPECS grade of at least 4, and disease duration below 3 months. TCR beta CDR3 regions were amplified from RNA. HTBI primers were the set used in a first-round RT-PCR of the TCR CDR3. TCRdb reanalysed the multiplex PCR reads using MiXCR and keeps one entry per CDR3 protein. The data contain about 410,000 distinct CDR3 sequences, roughly 15% of them singletons. This clonotype occurred many times. Its antigen is not known. The V gene end was trimmed by 5 bases and the J gene end by 9 bases; junction bases not matched to a gene: 7. The CDR3 is 13 residues long. The germline CDR1 and CDR2 sequences are SNHLY and FYNNEI.

Source material: blood. This clonotype was obtained from a woman aged 25 to 39 with Graves' ophthalmopathy. V is TRBV2 and J is TRBJ2-3, with TRBD2 matching over 8 bases. The CDR3 sequence: CASSSPGTRTQYF. The CDR3 region has the DNA TGTGCCAGCAGTTCTCCCGGGACTAGAACGCAGTATTTT.